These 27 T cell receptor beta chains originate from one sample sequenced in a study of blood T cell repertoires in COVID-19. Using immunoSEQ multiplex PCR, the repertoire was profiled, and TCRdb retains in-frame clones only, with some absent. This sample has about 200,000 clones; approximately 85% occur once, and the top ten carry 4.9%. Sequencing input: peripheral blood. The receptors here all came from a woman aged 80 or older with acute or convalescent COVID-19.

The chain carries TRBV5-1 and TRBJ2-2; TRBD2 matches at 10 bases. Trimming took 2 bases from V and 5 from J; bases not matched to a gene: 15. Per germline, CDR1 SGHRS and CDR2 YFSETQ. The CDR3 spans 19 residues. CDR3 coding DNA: TGCGCCAGCAGCTTCTTTTCTGGCCTAGCGGGAGTCCCAACCGGGGAGCTGTTTTTT. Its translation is CASSFFSGLAGVPTGELFF.

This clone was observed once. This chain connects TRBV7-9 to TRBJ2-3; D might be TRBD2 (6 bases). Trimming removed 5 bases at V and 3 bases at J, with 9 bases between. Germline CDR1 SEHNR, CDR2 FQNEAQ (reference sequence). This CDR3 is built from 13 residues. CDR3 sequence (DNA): TGTGCCAGCAGCCCGGGGACTACAGATACGCAGTATTTT. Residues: CASSPGTTDTQYF.

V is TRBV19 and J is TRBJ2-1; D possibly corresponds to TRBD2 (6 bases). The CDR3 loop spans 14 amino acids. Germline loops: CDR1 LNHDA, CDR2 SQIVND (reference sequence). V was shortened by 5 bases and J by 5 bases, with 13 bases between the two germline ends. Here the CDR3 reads CASSFGGRNNEQFF. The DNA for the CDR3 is TGTGCCAGTAGTTTCGGGGGTCGCAACAATGAGCAGTTCTTC. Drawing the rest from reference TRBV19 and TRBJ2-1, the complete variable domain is DGGITQSPKYLFRKEGQNVTLSCEQNLNHDAMYWYRQDPGQGLRLIYYSQIVNDFQKGDIAEGYSVSREKKESFPLTVTSAQKNPTAFYLCASSFGGRNNEQFFGPGTRLTVL.

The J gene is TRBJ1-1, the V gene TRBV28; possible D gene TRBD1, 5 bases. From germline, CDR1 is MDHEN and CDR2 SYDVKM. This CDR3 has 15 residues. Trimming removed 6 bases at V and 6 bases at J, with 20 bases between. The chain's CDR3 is CASSLSREGRPEAFF. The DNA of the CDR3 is TGTGCCAGCAGCTTGAGCCGGGAGGGGCGACCTGAAGCTTTCTTT. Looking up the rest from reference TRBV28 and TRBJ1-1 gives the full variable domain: DVKVTQSSRYLVKRTGEKVFLECVQDMDHENMFWYRQDPGLGLRLIYFSYDVKMKEKGDIPEGYSVSREKKERFSLILESASTNQTSMYLCASSLSREGRPEAFFGQGTRLTVV.

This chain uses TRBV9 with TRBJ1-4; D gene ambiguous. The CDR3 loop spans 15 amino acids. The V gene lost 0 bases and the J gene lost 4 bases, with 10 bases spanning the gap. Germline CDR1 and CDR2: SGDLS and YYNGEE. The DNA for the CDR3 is TGTGCCAGCAGCGTAGCCCTGGACTATAATGAAAAACTGTTTTTT. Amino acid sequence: CASSVALDYNEKLFF.

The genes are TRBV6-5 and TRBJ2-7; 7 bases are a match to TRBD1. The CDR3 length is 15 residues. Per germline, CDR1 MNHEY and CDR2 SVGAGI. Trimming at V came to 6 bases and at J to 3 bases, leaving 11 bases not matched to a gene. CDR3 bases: TGTGCCAGCAGCAACCGAGAGACAGGGCTCTACGAGCAGTACTTC. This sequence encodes CASSNRETGLYEQYF.

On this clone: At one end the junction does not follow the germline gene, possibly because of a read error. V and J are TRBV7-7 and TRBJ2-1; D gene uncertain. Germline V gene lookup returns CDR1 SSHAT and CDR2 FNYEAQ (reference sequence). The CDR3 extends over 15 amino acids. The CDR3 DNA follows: TGTGCTAGCAGCCGAAGCGAGATCTCCTACAATGAGCAGTTCTTC. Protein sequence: CASSRSEISYNEQFF.

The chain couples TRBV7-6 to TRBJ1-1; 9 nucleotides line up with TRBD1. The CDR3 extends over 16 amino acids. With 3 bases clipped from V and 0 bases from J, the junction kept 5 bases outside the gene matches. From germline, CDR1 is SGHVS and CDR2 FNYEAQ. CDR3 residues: CASSFQGQGVNTEAFF. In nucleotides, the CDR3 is TGTGCCAGCAGCTTTCAGGGACAGGGCGTGAACACTGAAGCTTTCTTT.

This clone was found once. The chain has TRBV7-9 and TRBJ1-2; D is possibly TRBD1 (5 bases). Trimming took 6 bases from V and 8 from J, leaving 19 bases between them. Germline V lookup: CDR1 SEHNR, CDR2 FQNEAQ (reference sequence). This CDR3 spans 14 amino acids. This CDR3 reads CASSLIEGVWGYTF. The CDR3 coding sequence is TGTGCCAGCAGTTTGATTGAAGGGGTCTGGGGCTACACCTTC.

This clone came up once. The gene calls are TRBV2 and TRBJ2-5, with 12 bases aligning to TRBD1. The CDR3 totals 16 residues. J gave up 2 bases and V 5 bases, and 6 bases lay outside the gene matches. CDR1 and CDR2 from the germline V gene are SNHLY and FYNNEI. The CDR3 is CASSLRDRGLQETQYF. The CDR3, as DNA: TGTGCCAGCAGTCTTAGGGACAGGGGGCTTCAAGAGACCCAGTACTTC.

The CDR3 region has the DNA TGTGCCAGCAGTTTAGGCACCGGGGTTATTCAGTACTTC. Translating it yields CASSLGTGVIQYF. The chain uses TRBV12-3 or TRBV12-4 and TRBJ2-4, with D possibly matching TRBD2 (5 bases). The length of the CDR3 is 13 residues. With 1 base removed from V and 10 bases from J, the gap between germline ends came to 11 bases.

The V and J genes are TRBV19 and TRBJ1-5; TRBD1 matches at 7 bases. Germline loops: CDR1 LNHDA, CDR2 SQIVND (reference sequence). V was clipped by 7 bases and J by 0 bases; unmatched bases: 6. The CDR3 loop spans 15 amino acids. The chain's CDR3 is CASKDRAFSNQPQHF. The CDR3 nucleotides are TGTGCCAGTAAAGACAGGGCTTTTAGCAATCAGCCCCAGCATTTT.

CDR3 loop: CASSLLTGEQYF. CDR3 nucleotide sequence: TGTGCCAGCAGCCTCCTGACGGGAGAGCAGTACTTC. V and J are TRBV5-6 and TRBJ2-7; D possibly corresponds to TRBD2 (5 bases). CDR3 length equals 12 residues. Trimming took 4 bases from V and 7 from J, leaving 12 bases between them. Germline loops: CDR1 SGHDT, CDR2 YYEEEE.

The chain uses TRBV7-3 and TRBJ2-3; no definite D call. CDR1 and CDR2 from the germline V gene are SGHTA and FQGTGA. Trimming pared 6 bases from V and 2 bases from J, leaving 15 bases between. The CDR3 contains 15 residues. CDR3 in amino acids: CASRQTRIYTDTQYF. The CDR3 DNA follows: TGTGCCAGCAGGCAGACTCGAATATACACAGATACGCAGTATTTT.

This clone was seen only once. The DNA for the CDR3 is TGTGCCAGCTCATCCTCCCGGGGGGACACTGAAGCTTTCTTT. This translates into CASSSSRGDTEAFF. The chain is built from TRBV18 and TRBJ1-1, with D possibly TRBD1 on 5 matching bases. This CDR3 has 14 residues. V was clipped by 5 bases and J by 3 bases, with 13 bases between them. Germline V gives CDR1 KGHSH, CDR2 LQKENI.

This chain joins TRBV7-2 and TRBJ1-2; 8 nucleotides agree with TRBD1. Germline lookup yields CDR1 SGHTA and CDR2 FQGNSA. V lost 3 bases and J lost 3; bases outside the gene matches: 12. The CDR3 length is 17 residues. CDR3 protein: CASSFDLIRGRDYGYTF. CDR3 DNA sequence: TGTGCCAGCAGCTTCGACCTCATCAGGGGGCGCGACTATGGCTACACCTTC. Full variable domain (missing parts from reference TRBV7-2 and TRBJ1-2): GAGVSQSPSNKVTEKGKDVELRCDPISGHTALYWYRQSLGQGLEFLIYFQGNSAPDKSGLPSDRFSAERTGGSVSTLTIQRTQQEDSAVYLCASSFDLIRGRDYGYTFGSGTRLTVV.

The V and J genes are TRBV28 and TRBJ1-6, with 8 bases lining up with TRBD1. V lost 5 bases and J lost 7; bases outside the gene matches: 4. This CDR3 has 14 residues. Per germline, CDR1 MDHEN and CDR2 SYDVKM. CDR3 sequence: CASSTGGTNSPLHF. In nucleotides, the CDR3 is TGTGCCAGCAGTACAGGGGGTACCAATTCACCCCTCCACTTT.

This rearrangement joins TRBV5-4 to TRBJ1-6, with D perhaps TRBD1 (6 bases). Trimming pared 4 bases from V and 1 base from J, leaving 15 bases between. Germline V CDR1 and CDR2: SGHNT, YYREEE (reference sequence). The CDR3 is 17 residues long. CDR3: CASSEGRGGSYNSPLHF. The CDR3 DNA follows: TGTGCCAGCAGCGAGGGAAGGGGGGGATCCTATAATTCACCCCTCCACTTT. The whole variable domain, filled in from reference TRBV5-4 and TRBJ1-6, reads ETGVTQSPTHLIKTRGQQVTLRCSSQSGHNTVSWYQQALGQGPQFIFQYYREEENGRGNFPPRFSGLQFPNYSSELNVNALELDDSALYLCASSEGRGGSYNSPLHFGNGTRLTVT.

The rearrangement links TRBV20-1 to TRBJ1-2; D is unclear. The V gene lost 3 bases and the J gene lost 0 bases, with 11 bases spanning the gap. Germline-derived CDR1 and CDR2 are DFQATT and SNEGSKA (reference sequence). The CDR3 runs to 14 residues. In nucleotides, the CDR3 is TGCAGTGCTAGTACAGTTTCAGCTAACTATGGCTACACCTTC. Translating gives CSASTVSANYGYTF.

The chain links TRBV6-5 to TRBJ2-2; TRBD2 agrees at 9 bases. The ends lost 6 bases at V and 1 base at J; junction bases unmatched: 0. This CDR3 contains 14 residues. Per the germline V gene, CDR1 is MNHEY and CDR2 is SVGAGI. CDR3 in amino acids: CASRAGGNTGELFF. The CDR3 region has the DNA TGTGCCAGCAGAGCGGGAGGGAACACCGGGGAGCTGTTTTTT.

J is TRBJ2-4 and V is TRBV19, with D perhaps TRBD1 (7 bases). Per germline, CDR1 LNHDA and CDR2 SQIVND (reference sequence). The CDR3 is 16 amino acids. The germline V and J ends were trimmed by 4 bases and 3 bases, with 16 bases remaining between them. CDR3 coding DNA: TGTGCCAGTAGTAGGAGGGACAGTAACCTCAAAAACATTCAGTACTTC. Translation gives CASSRRDSNLKNIQYF.

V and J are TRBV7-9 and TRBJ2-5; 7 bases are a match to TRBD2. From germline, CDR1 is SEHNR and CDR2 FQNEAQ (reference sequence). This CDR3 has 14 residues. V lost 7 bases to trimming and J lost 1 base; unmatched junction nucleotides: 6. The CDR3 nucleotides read TGTGCCAGCACCCTTCGGGGGGTCCAAGAGACCCAGTACTTC. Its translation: CASTLRGVQETQYF.

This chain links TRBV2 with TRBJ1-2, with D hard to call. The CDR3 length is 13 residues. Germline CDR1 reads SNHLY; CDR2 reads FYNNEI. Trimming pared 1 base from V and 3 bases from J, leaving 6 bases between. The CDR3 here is CASSEGEYYGYTF. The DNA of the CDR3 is TGTGCCAGCAGTGAAGGGGAGTACTATGGCTACACCTTC.

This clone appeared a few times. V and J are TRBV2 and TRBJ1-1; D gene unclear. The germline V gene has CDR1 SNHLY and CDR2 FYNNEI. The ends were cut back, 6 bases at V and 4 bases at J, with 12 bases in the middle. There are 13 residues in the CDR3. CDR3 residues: CASSYLTGTEAFF. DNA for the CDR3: TGTGCCAGCAGCTACCTAACGGGCACTGAAGCTTTCTTT.

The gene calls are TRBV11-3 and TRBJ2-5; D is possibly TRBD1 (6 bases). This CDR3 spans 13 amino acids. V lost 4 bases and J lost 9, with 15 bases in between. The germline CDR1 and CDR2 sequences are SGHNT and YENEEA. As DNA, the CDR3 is TGTGCCAGCAGCTCGGGCGTCAGGGGACCCCAGTACTTC. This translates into CASSSGVRGPQYF.

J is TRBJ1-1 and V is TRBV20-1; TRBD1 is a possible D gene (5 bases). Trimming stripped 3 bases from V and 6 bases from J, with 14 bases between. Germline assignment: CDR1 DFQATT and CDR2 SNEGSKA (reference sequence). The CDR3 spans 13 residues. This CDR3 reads CSASYGREAEAFF. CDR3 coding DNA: TGCAGTGCTAGTTACGGCAGGGAGGCTGAAGCTTTCTTT.

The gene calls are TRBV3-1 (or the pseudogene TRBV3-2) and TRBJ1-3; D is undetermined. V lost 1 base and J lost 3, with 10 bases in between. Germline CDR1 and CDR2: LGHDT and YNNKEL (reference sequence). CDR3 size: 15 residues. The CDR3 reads CASSQVAPLGNTIYF. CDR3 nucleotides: TGTGCCAGCAGCCAAGTAGCCCCCCTTGGAAACACCATATATTTT.